Included here is one T cell receptor (beta chain) sequence, with context. Primers included in the PCR were 60 Vbeta and 13 Jbeta primers. Here immunoSEQ multiplex PCR was the method, and the copy in TCRdb shows in-frame clones only, minus some. This table holds 200,000 to 250,000 clones, more than 65% found once. The CDR3 consists of 16 residues. Germline V gene sequence: CDR1 SGHDT, CDR2 YYEEEE. The junction had 13 bases not matched to a gene; V was cut back by 4 bases and J by 3 bases. The source of the sample is a study of cytomegalovirus exposure and HLA in healthy donors. The TCR comes from a man younger than 35 in good health and CMV-seronegative. Sequencing was performed on PBMCs. V and J are TRBV5-6 and TRBJ2-7; 7 nucleotides match TRBD2. CDR3: CASSPNGLVFGYEQYF. The CDR3 DNA reads as TGTGCCAGCAGCCCAAACGGACTAGTTTTTGGCTACGAGCAGTACTTC.